These 7 T cell receptor beta chains were sequenced from one sample in a study of blood T cell repertoires in COVID-19. Generated by immunoSEQ multiplex PCR, the TCRdb table keeps only in-frame clones and is missing some. The sample has some 130,000 clones, roughly 90% seen once. The sample taken for sequencing was peripheral blood. These TCRs come from a man in his sixties or seventies with active COVID-19.

The CDR3 loop reads CASSYSGVETQYF. DNA of the CDR3: TGTGCCAGCAGCTACTCGGGAGTGGAGACCCAGTACTTC. The chain employs TRBV11-2 and TRBJ2-5, with D possibly matching TRBD2 (6 bases). Trimming took off 4 bases at V and 5 bases at J, with 11 bases between the two ends. The CDR3 consists of 13 residues. Germline-derived CDR1 and CDR2 are SGHAT and FQNNGV.

This chain uses TRBV18 with TRBJ2-1, with 7 nucleotides matching TRBD2. CDR3 length: 15 amino acids. The germline V gene encodes CDR1 KGHSH and CDR2 LQKENI. Trimming at V came to 2 bases and at J to 10 bases, leaving 11 bases not matched to a gene. The CDR3 nucleotides are TGTGCCAGCTCACCAGGGACTATCACCCTCGGCGAGCAGTTCTTC. Protein product: CASSPGTITLGEQFF.

The chain links TRBV20-1 to TRBJ1-1, with 7 bases aligning to TRBD1. The CDR3 length is 14 residues. Germline V gene data show CDR1 as DFQATT and CDR2 as SNEGSKA (reference sequence). The trim removed 3 bases at V and 0 bases at J, leaving 4 bases unmatched. The DNA of the CDR3 is TGCAGTGCTAGTTTGGGACAGCTGAACACTGAAGCTTTCTTT. It specifies CSASLGQLNTEAFF.

The genes are TRBV25-1 and TRBJ2-2; 8 bases fit TRBD1. Germline CDR1 is MGHDK and CDR2 is SYGVNS. V lost 8 bases and J lost 2; bases outside the gene matches: 7. CDR3 length: 15 amino acids. The DNA of the CDR3 is TGTGCCAGCTCGATGGCAGGGGGCAACACCGGGGAGCTGTTTTTT. Translation gives CASSMAGGNTGELFF.

The chain joins TRBV7-3 to TRBJ1-2; the D gene is possibly TRBD1 (6 bases). The germline V gene encodes CDR1 SGHTA and CDR2 FQGTGA. The CDR3 totals 13 residues. V gave up 4 bases and J gave up 7 bases, with 13 bases separating them. Here the CDR3 DNA reads TGTGCCAGCAGCTCCGGGGGGGGCGTTGGCTACACCTTC. Protein sequence: CASSSGGGVGYTF.

This clone has just one count. V gene TRBV7-3 combines with J gene TRBJ2-3; 7 nucleotides match TRBD1. The CDR3 length is 15 residues. V lost 5 bases to trimming and J lost 3 bases; unmatched junction nucleotides: 8. Germline values: CDR1 SGHTA, CDR2 FQGTGA. Written as DNA, the CDR3 is TGTGCCAGCAGCACCAACAGGGGCGGTACAGATACGCAGTATTTT. It is translated as CASSTNRGGTDTQYF.

The genes are TRBV11-3 and TRBJ2-3; possible D gene TRBD1, 5 bases. The ends were cut back, 8 bases at V and 0 bases at J, with 9 bases in the middle. Per germline, CDR1 SGHNT and CDR2 YENEEA. The CDR3 has 13 residues. The CDR3 sequence is CASQGRSTDTQYF. CDR3 nucleotides: TGTGCCAGCCAGGGTCGGAGCACAGATACGCAGTATTTT.